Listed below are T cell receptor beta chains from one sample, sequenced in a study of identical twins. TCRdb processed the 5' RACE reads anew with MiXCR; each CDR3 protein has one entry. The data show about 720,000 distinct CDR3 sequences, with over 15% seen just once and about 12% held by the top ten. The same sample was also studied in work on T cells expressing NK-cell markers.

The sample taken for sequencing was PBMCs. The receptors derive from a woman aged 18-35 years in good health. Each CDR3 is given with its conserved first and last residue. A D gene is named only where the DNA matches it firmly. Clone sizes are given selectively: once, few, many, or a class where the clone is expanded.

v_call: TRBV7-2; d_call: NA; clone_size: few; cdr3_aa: CASSLTGSAHEQYF
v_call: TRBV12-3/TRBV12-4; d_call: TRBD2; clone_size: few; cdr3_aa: CASSPLALGAYEQYF
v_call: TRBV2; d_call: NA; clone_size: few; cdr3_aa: CASRDMDGRSSYNEQFF
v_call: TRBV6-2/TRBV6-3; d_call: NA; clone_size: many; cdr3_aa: CASSYLLNTEAFF
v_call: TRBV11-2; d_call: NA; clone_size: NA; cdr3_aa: CASSSGPAGYEQYF
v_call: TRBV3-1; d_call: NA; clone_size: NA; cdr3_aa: CASSQERRVSGNTIYF
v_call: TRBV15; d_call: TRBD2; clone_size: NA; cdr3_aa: CATSRDLAGGIVGEQYF
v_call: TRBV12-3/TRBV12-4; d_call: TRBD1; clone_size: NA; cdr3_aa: CASSPGTGVAYTF
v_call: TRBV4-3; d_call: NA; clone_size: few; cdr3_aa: CASSQSPSVEQFF
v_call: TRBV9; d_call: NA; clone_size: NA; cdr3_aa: CASSVRGSPDTQYF
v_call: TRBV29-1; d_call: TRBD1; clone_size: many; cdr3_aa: CSVQQDRADIQYF
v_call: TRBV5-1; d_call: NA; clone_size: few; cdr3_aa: CASSLGAAQITKDGQFF
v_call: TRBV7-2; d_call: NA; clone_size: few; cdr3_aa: CASSLVDSNQPQHF
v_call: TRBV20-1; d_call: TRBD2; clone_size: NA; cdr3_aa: CSAGVSTSGRYNEQFF
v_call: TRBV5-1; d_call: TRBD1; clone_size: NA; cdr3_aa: CASSGDRVDEQYF
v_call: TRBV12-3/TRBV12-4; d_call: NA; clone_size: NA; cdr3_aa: CASVGPNQETQYF
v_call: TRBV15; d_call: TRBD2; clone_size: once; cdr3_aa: CATSRVPPGGGVLNTQYF
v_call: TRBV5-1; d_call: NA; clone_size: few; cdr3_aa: CASSLGTQDSPLHF
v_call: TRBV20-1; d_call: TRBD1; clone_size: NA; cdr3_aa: CSARGWTGVPTEAFF
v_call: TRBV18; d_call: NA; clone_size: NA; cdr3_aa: CASSPAFRDRGYTF
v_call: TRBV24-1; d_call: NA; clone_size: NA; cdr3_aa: CATSGVGADTQYF
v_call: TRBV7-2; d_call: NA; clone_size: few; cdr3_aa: CASSLAWGATGELFF
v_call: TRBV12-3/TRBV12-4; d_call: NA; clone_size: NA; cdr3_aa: CASSFVGNGYTF
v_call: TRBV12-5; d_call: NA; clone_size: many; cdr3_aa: CASGLNEQFF
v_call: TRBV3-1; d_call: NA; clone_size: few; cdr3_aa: CASSQGDGGYTF
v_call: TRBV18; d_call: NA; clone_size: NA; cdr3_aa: CASSPLALPYEQYF
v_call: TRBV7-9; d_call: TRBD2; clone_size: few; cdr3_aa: CASSSPETSGHNNEQFF
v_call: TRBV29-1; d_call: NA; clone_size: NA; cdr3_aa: CSVGFRQETQYF
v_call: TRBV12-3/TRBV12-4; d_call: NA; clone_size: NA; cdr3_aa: CASSFSIPNTEAFF
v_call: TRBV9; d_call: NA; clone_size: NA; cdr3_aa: CASSLPGLYYNEQFF
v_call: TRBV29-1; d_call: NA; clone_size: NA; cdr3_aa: CSVEPASWDTQYF
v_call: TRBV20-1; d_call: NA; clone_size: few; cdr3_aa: CSAPREANYGYTF
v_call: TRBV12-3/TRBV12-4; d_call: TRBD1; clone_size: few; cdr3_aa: CASSLGTDTKYF
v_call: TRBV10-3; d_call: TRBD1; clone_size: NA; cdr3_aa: CAISELQGTGELFF
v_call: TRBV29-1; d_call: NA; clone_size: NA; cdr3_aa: CSVVVAESTDTQYF
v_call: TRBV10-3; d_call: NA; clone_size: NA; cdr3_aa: CAISELGQTRNTEAFF
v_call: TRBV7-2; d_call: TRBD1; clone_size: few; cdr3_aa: CASSRAPGQGQNSPLHF
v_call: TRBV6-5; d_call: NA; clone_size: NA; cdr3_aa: CASKTTDYEQYF
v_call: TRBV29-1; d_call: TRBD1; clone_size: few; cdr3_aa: CSVEAGTGLFSYGYTF
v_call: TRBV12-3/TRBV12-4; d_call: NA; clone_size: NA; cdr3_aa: CASSYDGGNTIYF
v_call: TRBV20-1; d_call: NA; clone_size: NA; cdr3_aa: CSASHDSAYHEQYF
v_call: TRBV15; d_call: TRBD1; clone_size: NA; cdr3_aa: CATKSDRGWQETQYF
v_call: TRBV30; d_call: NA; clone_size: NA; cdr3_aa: CAWRAGTRYNEQFF
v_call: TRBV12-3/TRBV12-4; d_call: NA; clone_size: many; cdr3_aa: CASTPSASYNEQFF